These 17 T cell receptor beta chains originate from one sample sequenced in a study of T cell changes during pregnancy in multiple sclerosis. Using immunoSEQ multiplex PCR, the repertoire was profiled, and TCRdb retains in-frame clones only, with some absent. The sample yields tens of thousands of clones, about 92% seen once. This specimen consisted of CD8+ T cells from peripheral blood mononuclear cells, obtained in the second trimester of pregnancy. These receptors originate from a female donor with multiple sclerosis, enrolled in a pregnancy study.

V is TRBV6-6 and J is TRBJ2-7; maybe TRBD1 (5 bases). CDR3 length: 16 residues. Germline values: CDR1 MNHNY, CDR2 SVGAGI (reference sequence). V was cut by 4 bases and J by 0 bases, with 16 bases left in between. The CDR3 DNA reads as TGTGCCAGCAGTTCCACGAAAGGGGTCAGCTCCTACGAGCAGTACTTC. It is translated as CASSSTKGVSSYEQYF.

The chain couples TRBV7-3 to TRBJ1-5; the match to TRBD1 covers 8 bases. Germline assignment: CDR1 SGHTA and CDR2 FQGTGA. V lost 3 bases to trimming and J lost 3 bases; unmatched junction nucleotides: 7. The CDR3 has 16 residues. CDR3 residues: CASSFQGADDNQPQHF. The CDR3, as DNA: TGTGCCAGCAGCTTCCAGGGGGCGGATGACAATCAGCCCCAGCATTTT.

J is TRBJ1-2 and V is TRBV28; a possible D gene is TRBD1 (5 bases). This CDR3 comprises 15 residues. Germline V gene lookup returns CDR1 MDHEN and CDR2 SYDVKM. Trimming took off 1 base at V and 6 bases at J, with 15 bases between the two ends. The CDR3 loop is CASSLSFQSGHGYTF. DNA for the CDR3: TGTGCCAGCAGTTTATCCTTTCAATCAGGGCATGGCTACACCTTC.

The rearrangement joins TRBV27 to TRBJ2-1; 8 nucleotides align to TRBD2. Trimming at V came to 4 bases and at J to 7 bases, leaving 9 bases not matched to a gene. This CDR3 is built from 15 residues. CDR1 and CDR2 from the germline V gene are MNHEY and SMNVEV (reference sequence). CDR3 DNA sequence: TGTGCCAGCAGTTGGGCTAGCGGGTGGGATAATGAGCAGTTCTTC. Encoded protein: CASSWASGWDNEQFF.

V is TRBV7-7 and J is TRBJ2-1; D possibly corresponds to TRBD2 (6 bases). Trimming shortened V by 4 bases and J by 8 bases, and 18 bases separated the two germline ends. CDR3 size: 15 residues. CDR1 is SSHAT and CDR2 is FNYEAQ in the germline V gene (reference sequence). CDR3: CASSSRLESWDEQFF. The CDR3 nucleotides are TGTGCCAGCAGCTCTAGACTAGAATCCTGGGATGAGCAGTTCTTC. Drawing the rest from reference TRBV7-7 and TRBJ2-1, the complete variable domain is GAGVSQSPRYKVTKRGQDVTLRCDPISSHATLYWYQQALGQGPEFLTYFNYEAQPDKSGLPSDRFSAERPEGSISTLTIQRTEQRDSAMYRCASSSRLESWDEQFFGPGTRLTVL.

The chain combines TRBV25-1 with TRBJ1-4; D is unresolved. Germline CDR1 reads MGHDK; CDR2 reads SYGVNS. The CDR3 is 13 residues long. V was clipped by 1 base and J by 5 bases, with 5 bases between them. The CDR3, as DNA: TGTGCCAGCAGTGAATCCCTAAATGAAAAACTGTTTTTT. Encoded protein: CASSESLNEKLFF.

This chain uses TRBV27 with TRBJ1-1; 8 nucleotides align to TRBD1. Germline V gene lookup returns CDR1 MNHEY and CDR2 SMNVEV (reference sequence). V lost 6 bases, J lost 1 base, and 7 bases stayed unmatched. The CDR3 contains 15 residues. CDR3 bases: TGTGCCAGCAGGGTGCAGGGGGCATGGAACACTGAAGCTTTCTTT. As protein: CASRVQGAWNTEAFF.

The CDR3 loop is CASIQTNGDEQFF. CDR3 sequence (DNA): TGTGCCAGCATCCAGACTAACGGGGATGAGCAGTTCTTC. The chain has TRBV13 and TRBJ2-1; weak D call: TRBD2 (5 bases). Trimming left V 7 bases short and J 8 bases short, with 15 bases between. The CDR3 sequence is 13 residues long. Per germline, CDR1 PRHDT and CDR2 FYEKMQ (reference sequence).

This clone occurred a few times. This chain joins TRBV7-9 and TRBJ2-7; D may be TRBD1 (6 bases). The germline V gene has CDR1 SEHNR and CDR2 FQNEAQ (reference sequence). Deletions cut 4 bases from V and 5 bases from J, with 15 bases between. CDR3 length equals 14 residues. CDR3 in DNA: TGTGCCAGCAGCTCCCCGGCAGGGGACGACGAGCAGTACTTC. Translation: CASSSPAGDDEQYF.

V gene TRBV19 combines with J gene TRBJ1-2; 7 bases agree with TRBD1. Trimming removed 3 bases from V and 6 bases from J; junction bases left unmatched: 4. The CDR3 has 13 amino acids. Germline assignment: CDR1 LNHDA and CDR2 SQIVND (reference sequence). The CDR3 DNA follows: TGTGCCAGTAGTATCGGGACAGAAGATGGCTACACCTTC. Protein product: CASSIGTEDGYTF.

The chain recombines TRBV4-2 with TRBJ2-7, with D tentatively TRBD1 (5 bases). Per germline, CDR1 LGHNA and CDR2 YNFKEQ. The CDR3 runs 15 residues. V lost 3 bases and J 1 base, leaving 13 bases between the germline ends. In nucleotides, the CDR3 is TGTGCCAGCAGCCACGGCGCAGGGTCGTCCTACGAGCAGTACTTC. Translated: CASSHGAGSSYEQYF.

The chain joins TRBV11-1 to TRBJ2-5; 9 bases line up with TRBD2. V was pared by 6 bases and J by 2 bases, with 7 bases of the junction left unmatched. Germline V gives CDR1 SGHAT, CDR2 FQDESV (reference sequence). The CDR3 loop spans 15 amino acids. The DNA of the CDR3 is TGTGCCAGCAGTTTTCCGGGACTAGCTCAAGAGACCCAGTACTTC. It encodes CASSFPGLAQETQYF.

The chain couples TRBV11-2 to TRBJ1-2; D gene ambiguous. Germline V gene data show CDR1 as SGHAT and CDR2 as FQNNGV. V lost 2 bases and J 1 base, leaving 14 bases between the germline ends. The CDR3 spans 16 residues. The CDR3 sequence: CASSLPEAGSNYGYTF. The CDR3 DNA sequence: TGTGCCAGCAGCTTACCCGAAGCGGGCAGTAACTATGGCTACACCTTC. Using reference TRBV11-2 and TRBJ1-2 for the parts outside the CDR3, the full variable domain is EAGVAQSPRYKIIEKRQSVAFWCNPISGHATLYWYQQILGQGPKLLIQFQNNGVVDDSQLPKDRFSAERLKGVDSTLKIQPAKLEDSAVYLCASSLPEAGSNYGYTFGSGTRLTVV.

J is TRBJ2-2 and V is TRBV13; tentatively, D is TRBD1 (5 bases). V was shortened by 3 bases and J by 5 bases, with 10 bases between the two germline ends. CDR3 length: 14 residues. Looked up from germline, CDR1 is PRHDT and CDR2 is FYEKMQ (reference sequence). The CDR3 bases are TGTGCCAGCAGCTTTAGGGGAAAGACCGGGGAGCTGTTTTTT. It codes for CASSFRGKTGELFF. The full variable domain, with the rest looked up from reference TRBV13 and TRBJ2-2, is AAGVIQSPRHLIKEKRETATLKCYPIPRHDTVYWYQQGPGQDPQFLISFYEKMQSDKGSIPDRFSAQQFSDYHSELNMSSLELGDSALYFCASSFRGKTGELFFGEGSRLTVL.

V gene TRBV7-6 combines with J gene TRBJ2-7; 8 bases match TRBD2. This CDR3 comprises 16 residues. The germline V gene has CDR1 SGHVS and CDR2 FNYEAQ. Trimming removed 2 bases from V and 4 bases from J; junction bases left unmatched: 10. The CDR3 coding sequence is TGTGCCAGCAGCTTATCGTTCGGGGGGGATGCTTACGAGCAGTACTTC. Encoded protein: CASSLSFGGDAYEQYF.

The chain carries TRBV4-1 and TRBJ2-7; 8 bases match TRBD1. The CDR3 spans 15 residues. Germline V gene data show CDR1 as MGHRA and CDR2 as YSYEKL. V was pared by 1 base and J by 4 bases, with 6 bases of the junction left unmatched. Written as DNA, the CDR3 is TGCGCCAGCAGCCAAGGTGACAGGGGACCGTACGAGCAGTACTTC. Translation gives CASSQGDRGPYEQYF.

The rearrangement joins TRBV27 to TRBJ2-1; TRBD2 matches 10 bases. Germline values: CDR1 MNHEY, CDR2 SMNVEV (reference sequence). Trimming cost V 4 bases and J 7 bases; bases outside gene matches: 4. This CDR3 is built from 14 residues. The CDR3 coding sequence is TGTGCCAGCAGTTCCCTGGGACTAGCGAATGAGCAGTTCTTC. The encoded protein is CASSSLGLANEQFF.